This entry features one T cell receptor beta chain sequence. The antigen is not known. This specimen belongs to a study of T cell repertoires in cytomegalovirus infection. Germline CDR1 is SGHVS and CDR2 is FNYEAQ. The CDR3 loop spans 12 amino acids. The ends were cut back, 5 bases at V and 5 bases at J, with 9 bases in the middle. TCRdb processed the reads anew with MiXCR; each CDR3 protein has one entry. The sample consists of about 63,000 distinct CDR3 sequences, 20% of them appearing once. The V gene is TRBV7-6, the J gene TRBJ2-5, with no clear D. Sample: CD8+ T cells from cultured PBMCs, taken from culture after CMV antigen stimulation. The TCR was taken from a human donor in good health (CMV status not recorded). Some clones in this sample may be carry-over from other donors' samples. The CDR3 DNA sequence: TGTGCCAGCAGCACAGCTCTTGAGACCCAGTACTTC. It translates to CASSTALETQYF.